Included here is one TCR beta chain sequence, with context. Its binding antigen is unknown. Base qualities are not provided; no much larger clone lies one nucleotide away. This sample was taken from a study of blood T cell repertoires in COVID-19 (dated by TCRdb to 2019 to 2021). For context, the study as a whole: Samples from collaborators originated in the United States, Italy and Spain and spanned both the acute and convalescent phases of COVID-19. Where available, HLA class I and class II types were taken from metadata supplied by the sample provider and were not determined by assay-based typing. The sample metadata nearly always contained a de-identified subject ID, COVID-19 status, age in years and sex. The repertoires were released in a freely available public database intended as a resource for research on the immune response to SARS-CoV-2. The prospective study material was composed of cDNA or gDNA derived from T cells, B-cell-depleted T cells, or PBMCs. Samples came from the ongoing ImmuneRACE study (first 160 participants) plus 1,254 subjects from 6 global collaborators. The dataset comprised deeply sampled blood TCRbeta repertoires from subjects exposed to, actively infected with, or recovered from COVID-19. General conclusions and limits of the study: The quantity of clinical and demographic metadata differed by source and by participant and was supplied without curation.

TCRbeta CDR3 regions were amplified from genomic DNA using the immunoSEQ Assay, a bias-controlled multiplex PCR. For the original study's pipeline: The number of nucleated cells in each sample was estimated from the amplification of reference gene primers within the assay. To quantify the absolute abundance of each unique TCRbeta CDR3 rearrangement, sequence reads were collapsed and filtered. For each sample, productive Simpson clonality was calculated as the square root of Simpson's diversity index across productive rearrangements. As stored in TCRdb, this immuneACCESS dataset retains in-frame rearrangements with V and J assigned. A fraction of the clones does not appear; measured against another copy, unresolved V genes explain less than half of the discrepancy, and the remainder lacks a known reason. The V and J calls and clone size are taken from that table; D and trimming were inferred from the DNA. Present in this sample are 150,000 to 200,000 clones, about 88% of which were seen just once. The ten largest clones add up to approximately 9% of the sample.

Participants in the prospective study were aged roughly 18 to 100 years, lived in 24 United States geographic areas, and enrolled through a virtual design. To assign participants to cohorts, the prospective study relied on clinical history that participants themselves reported in a screening survey and a study questionnaire. Recovered participants in ImmuneRACE Cohort 3 were defined as having two consecutive negative NP/OP PCR tests, clearance from a healthcare professional, or resolution of symptoms. Each participant in the prospective study had whole blood, serum and a nasopharyngeal or oropharyngeal swab collected by mobile phlebotomists. Over an approximately 2-month period, participants in the prospective study had the option of providing additional blood draws and questionnaires. Prospective study blood samples were shipped either frozen or at room temperature before DNA extraction. Trimming leaves V shorter by 10 bases and J shorter by 10 bases, with the junction holding 11 bases beyond the gene matches. Inclusive of the bounding cysteine and phenylalanine, the CDR3 is 13 residues long. The sequence is cut down to CDR3 DNA, 39 bases in frame from base 1. The germline V gene specifies ENHRY as CDR1 and SYGVKD as CDR2.

The sequenced sample consisted of PBMCs or T cells enriched from blood (not recorded which). This receptor chain uses TRBV10-3 and TRBJ2-1; TRBD1 fits 9 bases in the junction. This sequence originates from a woman aged 18-30 years who had recovered from COVID-19. The CDR3: CATLARDREEQFF. The sequenced DNA is TGTGCCACCTTGGCTCGGGACAGGGAGGAGCAGTTCTTC.